A selection of T cell receptor beta chains follows, all from one sample in a study of OX40 agonist ivuxolimab in advanced cancers. Profiled with immunoSEQ multiplex PCR; TCRdb holds only in-frame clones, not every one. The data show about 68,000 clones, about 90% seen once. The material was CD4+ or CD8+ T cells sorted from blood, obtained in a trial of the OX40 agonist ivuxolimab. The receptor set was obtained from an adult with an advanced solid tumor such as melanoma, head and neck, liver or kidney cancer. Both conserved end residues are part of each CDR3. Fields, in order: J gene, V gene, CDR3 protein.

J gene: TRBJ1-1
V gene: TRBV10-2
CDR3 protein: CASRLQGRYTEAFF

J gene: TRBJ1-6
V gene: TRBV6-6
CDR3 protein: CASNPQGAGESPLHF

J gene: TRBJ1-5
V gene: TRBV5-6
CDR3 protein: CASSLGGGYSNQPQHF

J gene: TRBJ1-3
V gene: TRBV7-9
CDR3 protein: CASSLATAFSGNTIYF

J gene: TRBJ2-1
V gene: TRBV9
CDR3 protein: CASSKSRDTSSYNEQFF

J gene: TRBJ2-1
V gene: TRBV15
CDR3 protein: CATSRASQGATQFF

J gene: TRBJ1-5
V gene: TRBV7-9
CDR3 protein: CASSLLGQGDNQPQHF

J gene: TRBJ2-5
V gene: TRBV30
CDR3 protein: CAWRDRETQYF

J gene: TRBJ2-3
V gene: TRBV12-5
CDR3 protein: CASGLDRSTDTQYF

J gene: TRBJ2-2
V gene: TRBV5-1
CDR3 protein: CASSLVTQNTGELFF

J gene: TRBJ1-3
V gene: TRBV9
CDR3 protein: CASSVEEGNTIYF

J gene: TRBJ2-6
V gene: TRBV18
CDR3 protein: CASSAPGDRTLVGANVLTF

J gene: TRBJ2-7
V gene: TRBV28
CDR3 protein: CASNWDSKGEQYF

J gene: TRBJ1-2
V gene: TRBV19
CDR3 protein: CASSLDRGENYGYTF

J gene: TRBJ1-2
V gene: TRBV2
CDR3 protein: CASSRDRNNYGYTF

J gene: TRBJ2-3
V gene: TRBV5-1
CDR3 protein: CASSLAVPSTDTQYF

J gene: TRBJ1-5
V gene: TRBV27
CDR3 protein: CASKSGAGIHQPQHF

J gene: TRBJ1-1
V gene: TRBV9
CDR3 protein: CASSPQAVNTEAFF

J gene: TRBJ1-5
V gene: TRBV6-4
CDR3 protein: CASSDSPGQPQHF

J gene: TRBJ2-7
V gene: TRBV6-5
CDR3 protein: CATQRETYEQYF

J gene: TRBJ1-5
V gene: TRBV2
CDR3 protein: CASSSGLERNQPQHF

J gene: TRBJ2-7
V gene: TRBV10-1
CDR3 protein: CASSERGNPYEQYF

J gene: TRBJ2-3
V gene: TRBV7-9
CDR3 protein: CASSPLGQGLTDTQYF

J gene: TRBJ2-2
V gene: TRBV11-3
CDR3 protein: CASSGHREKSTGELFF

J gene: TRBJ2-5
V gene: TRBV18
CDR3 protein: CASSPISTGSQETQYF

J gene: TRBJ2-2
V gene: TRBV29-1
CDR3 protein: CSGRLAGGPGGELFF

J gene: TRBJ2-7
V gene: TRBV15
CDR3 protein: CATSVGGTSYEQYF

J gene: TRBJ2-7
V gene: TRBV5-1
CDR3 protein: CASSLSAGSTYEQYF

J gene: TRBJ2-1
V gene: TRBV19
CDR3 protein: CASSIDNRRRLAGGNEQFF

J gene: TRBJ2-3
V gene: TRBV4-1
CDR3 protein: CASSQPSGLAGGSIGTDTQYF

J gene: TRBJ2-3
V gene: TRBV7-3
CDR3 protein: CASSPSSGGLGTDTQYF

J gene: TRBJ1-2
V gene: TRBV7-6
CDR3 protein: CASSGRTGSNYGYTF

J gene: TRBJ1-1
V gene: TRBV6-1
CDR3 protein: CASSEKGWGTEAFF

J gene: TRBJ2-7
V gene: TRBV29-1
CDR3 protein: CSVEDLGGSYEQYF

J gene: TRBJ1-5
V gene: TRBV10-3
CDR3 protein: CAISESGGASNQPQHF

J gene: TRBJ2-1
V gene: TRBV6-1
CDR3 protein: CASSSHRDSEQFF

J gene: TRBJ2-5
V gene: TRBV5-1
CDR3 protein: CASSFGSGQGEKTQYF

J gene: TRBJ2-3
V gene: TRBV9
CDR3 protein: CASSGQGALRYTQYF

J gene: TRBJ2-1
V gene: TRBV23-1
CDR3 protein: CASSTGLAGLRLSYNEQFF

J gene: TRBJ2-7
V gene: TRBV9
CDR3 protein: CASSVRQGRDEQYF